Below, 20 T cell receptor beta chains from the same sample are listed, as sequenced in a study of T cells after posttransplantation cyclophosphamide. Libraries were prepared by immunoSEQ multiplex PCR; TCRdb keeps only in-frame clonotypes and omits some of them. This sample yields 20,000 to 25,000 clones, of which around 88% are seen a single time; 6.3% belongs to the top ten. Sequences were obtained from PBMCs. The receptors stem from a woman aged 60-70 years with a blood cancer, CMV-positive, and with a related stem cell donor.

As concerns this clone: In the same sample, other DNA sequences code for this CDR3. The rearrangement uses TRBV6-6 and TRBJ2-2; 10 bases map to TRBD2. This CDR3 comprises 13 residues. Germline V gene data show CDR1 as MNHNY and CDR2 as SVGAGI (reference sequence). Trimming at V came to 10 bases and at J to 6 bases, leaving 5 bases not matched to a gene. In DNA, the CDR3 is TGTGCCACCCAGCGGGAGGGCCCCGGGGAGCTGTTTTTT. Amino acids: CATQREGPGELFF.

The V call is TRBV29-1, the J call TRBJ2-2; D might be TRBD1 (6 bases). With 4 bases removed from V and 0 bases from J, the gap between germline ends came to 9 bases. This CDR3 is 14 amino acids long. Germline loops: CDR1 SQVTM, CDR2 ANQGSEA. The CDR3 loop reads CSVGGGANTGELFF. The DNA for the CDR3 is TGCAGCGTTGGTGGGGGCGCGAACACCGGGGAGCTGTTTTTT.

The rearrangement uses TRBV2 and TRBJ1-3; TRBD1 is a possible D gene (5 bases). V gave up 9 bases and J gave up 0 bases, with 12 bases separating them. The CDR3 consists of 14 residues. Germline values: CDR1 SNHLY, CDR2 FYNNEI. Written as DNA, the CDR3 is TGTGCCAGTTGGGGCGGCCACTCTGGAAACACCATATATTTT. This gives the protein CASWGGHSGNTIYF.

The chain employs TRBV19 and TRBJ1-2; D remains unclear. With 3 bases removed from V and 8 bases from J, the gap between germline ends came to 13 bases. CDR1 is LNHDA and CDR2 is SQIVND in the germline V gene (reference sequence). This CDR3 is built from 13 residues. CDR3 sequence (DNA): TGTGCCAGTAGTATTCGGCACACCGGGGGCTACACCTTC. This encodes CASSIRHTGGYTF.

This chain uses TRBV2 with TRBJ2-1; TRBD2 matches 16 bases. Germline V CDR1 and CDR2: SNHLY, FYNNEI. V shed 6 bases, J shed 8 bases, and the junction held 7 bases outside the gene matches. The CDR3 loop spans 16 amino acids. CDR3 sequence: CASSGTSGRVAHEQFF. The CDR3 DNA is TGTGCCAGCAGCGGGACTAGCGGGAGGGTGGCTCATGAGCAGTTCTTC.

CDR3: CANTNGRNQPQHF. CDR3 DNA sequence: TGTGCCAATACCAACGGTCGCAATCAGCCCCAGCATTTT. J is TRBJ1-5 and V is TRBV19, with D uncertain. V lost 10 bases to trimming and J lost 2 bases, with 12 bases between them. Per the germline V gene, CDR1 is LNHDA and CDR2 is SQIVND (reference sequence). This CDR3 region has 13 residues.

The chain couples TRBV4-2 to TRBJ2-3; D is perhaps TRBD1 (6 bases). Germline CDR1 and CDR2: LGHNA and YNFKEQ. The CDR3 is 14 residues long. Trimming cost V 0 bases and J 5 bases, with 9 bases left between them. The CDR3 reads CASSQEQGEDTQYF. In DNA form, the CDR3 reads TGTGCCAGCAGCCAAGAACAGGGAGAAGATACGCAGTATTTT.

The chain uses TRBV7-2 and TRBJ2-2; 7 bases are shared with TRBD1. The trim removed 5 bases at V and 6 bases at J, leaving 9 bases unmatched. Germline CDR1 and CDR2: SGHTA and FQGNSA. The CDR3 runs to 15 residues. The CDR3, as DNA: TGTGCCAGCAGCCCTAAGACAGGGAGTCCCGGGGAGCTGTTTTTT. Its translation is CASSPKTGSPGELFF.

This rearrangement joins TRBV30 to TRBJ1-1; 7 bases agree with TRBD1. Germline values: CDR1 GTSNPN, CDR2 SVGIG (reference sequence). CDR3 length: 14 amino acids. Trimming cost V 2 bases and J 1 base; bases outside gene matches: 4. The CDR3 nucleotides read TGTGCCTGGAGTACCAGGGGGAGGAACACTGAAGCTTTCTTT. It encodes CAWSTRGRNTEAFF.

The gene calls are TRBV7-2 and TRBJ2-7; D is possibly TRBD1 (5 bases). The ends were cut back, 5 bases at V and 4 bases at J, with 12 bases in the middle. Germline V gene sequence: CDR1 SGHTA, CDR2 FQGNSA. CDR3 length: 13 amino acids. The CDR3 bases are TGTGCCAGCAGCAGGGCAGGGCTGTACGAGCAGTACTTC. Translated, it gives CASSRAGLYEQYF.

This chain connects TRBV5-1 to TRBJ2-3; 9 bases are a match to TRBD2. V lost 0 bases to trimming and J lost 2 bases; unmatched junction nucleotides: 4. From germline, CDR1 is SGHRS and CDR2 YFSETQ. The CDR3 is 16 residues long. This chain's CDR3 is CASSLGSGGYTDTQYF. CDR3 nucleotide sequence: TGCGCCAGCAGCTTGGGTAGCGGGGGTTACACAGATACGCAGTATTTT.

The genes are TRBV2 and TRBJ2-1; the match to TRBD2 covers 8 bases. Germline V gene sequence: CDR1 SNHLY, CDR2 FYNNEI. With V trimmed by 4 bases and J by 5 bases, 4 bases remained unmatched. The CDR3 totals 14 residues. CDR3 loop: CASSGGRLDNEQFF. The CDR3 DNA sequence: TGTGCCAGCAGTGGCGGGAGGCTTGACAATGAGCAGTTCTTC. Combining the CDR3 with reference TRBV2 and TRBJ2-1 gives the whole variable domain EPEVTQTPSHQVTQMGQEVILRCVPISNHLYFYWYRQILGQKVEFLVSFYNNEISEKSEIFDDQFSVERPDGSNFTLKIRSTKLEDSAMYFCASSGGRLDNEQFFGPGTRLTVL.

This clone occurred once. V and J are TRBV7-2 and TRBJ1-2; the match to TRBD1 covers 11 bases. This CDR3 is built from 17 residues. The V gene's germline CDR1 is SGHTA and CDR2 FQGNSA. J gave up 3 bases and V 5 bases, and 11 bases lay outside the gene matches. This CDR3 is CASSSTWTGGLDYGYTF. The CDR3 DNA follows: TGTGCCAGCAGCAGCACCTGGACAGGGGGCTTAGACTATGGCTACACCTTC.

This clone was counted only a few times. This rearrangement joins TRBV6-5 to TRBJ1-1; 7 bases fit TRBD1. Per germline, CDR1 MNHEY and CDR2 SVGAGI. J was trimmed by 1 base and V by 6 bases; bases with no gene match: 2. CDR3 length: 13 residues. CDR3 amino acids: CASSRGRNTEAFF. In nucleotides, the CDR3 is TGTGCCAGCAGCAGGGGGAGGAACACTGAAGCTTTCTTT.

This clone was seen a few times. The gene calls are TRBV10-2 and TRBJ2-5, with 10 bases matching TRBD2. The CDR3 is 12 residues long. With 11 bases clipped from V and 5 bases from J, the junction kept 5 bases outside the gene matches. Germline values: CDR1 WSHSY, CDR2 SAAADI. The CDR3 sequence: CAVSSGSETQYF. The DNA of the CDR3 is TGCGCCGTATCTAGCGGGAGTGAGACCCAGTACTTC.

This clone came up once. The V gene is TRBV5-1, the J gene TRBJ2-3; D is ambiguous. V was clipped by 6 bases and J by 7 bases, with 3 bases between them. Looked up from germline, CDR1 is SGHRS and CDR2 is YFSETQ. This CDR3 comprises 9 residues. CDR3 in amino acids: CASTNTQYF. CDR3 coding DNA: TGCGCCAGCACTAATACGCAGTATTTT.

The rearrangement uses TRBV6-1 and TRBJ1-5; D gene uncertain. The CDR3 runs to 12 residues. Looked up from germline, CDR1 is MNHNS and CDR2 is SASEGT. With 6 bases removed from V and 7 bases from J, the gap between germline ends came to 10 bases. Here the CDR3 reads CASSDVGQPQHF. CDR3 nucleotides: TGTGCCAGCAGCGACGTCGGGCAGCCCCAGCATTTT.

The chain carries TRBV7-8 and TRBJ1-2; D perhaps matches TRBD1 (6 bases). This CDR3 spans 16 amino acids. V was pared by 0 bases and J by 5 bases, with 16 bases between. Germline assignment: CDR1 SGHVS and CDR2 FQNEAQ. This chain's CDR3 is CASSLAPKGGKYGYTF. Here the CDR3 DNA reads TGTGCCAGCAGCTTAGCCCCGAAGGGGGGGAAGTATGGCTACACCTTC.

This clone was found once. The CDR3 sequence: CASSPSGSWDEQFF. For the CDR3, the DNA is TGTGCCAGCAGTCCTAGCGGGAGTTGGGATGAGCAGTTCTTC. This rearrangement joins TRBV7-9 to TRBJ2-1; 10 bases match TRBD2. The length of the CDR3 is 14 residues. The V and J ends lost 6 bases and 8 bases, in that order; junction bases with no gene match: 7. The V gene's germline CDR1 is SEHNR and CDR2 FQNEAQ (reference sequence).

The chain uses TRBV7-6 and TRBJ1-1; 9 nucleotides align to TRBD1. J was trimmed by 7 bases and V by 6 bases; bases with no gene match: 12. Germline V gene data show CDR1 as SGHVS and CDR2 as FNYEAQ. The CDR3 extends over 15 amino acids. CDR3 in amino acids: CASRRGEQGAGEAFF. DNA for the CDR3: TGTGCCAGCAGAAGGGGTGAACAGGGGGCGGGTGAAGCTTTCTTT.